The next 20 T cell receptor beta chains were all read from a single sample in a study of blood T cells in healthy people across ages. Combining a sample-barcoded 5' primer with a J-beta primer mix, a second PCR ran for 7 to 11 cycles. TCRdb ran MiXCR on the 5' RACE reads and lists one entry per CDR3 protein. Of around 1,800,000 distinct CDR3 sequences detected, about two fifths appear once; the ten largest clones hold 20% to 25%. Sequencing was carried out using blood. The origin of the receptors is a human donor in good health.

The chain employs TRBV29-1 and TRBJ1-1; 7 nucleotides agree with TRBD1. This CDR3 contains 15 residues. Trimming removed 7 bases from V and 1 base from J; junction bases left unmatched: 12. Germline V gene lookup returns CDR1 SQVTM and CDR2 ANQGSEA. CDR3 in DNA: TGCAGCGCCAAACCACAGGGGCTGTGGAACACTGAAGCTTTCTTT. Translated, it gives CSAKPQGLWNTEAFF.

This clonotype showed up just a few times. J is TRBJ2-5 and V is TRBV5-1; 8 positions agree with TRBD2. Germline assignment: CDR1 SGHRS and CDR2 YFSETQ. V lost 0 bases to trimming and J lost 3 bases; unmatched junction nucleotides: 4. CDR3 length: 15 residues. The CDR3 region has the DNA TGCGCCAGCAGCTTGGCCGCGACTAGCGAAGAGACCCAGTACTTC. This sequence encodes CASSLAATSEETQYF. Variable domain in full (rest from reference TRBV5-1 and TRBJ2-5): KAGVTQTPRYLIKTRGQQVTLSCSPISGHRSVSWYQQTPGQGLQFLFEYFSETQRNKGNFPGRFSGRQFSNSRSEMNVSTLELGDSALYLCASSLAATSEETQYFGPGTRLLVL.

V is TRBV2 and J is TRBJ1-2; weak D call: TRBD1 (5 bases). The CDR3 runs 13 residues. Germline CDR1 is SNHLY and CDR2 is FYNNEI. Trimming cost V 6 bases and J 4 bases, with 12 bases left between them. As DNA, the CDR3 is TGTGCCAGCAGCCGGGGCAGGCTCTATGGCTACACCTTC. Protein sequence: CASSRGRLYGYTF.

The J gene is TRBJ1-1, the V gene TRBV6-2 or TRBV6-3; a weak D match, TRBD1 (5 bases). The V gene lost 10 bases and the J gene lost 3 bases, with 12 bases spanning the gap. Germline loops: CDR1 MNHEY, CDR2 SVGEGT. The CDR3 covers 12 residues. The CDR3 sequence: CATIAGDTEAFF. CDR3 coding DNA: TGTGCCACCATCGCGGGGGACACTGAAGCTTTCTTT.

The chain has TRBV12-3 or TRBV12-4 and TRBJ2-1; D possibly corresponds to TRBD1 (5 bases). V was cut by 2 bases and J by 9 bases, with 11 bases left in between. There are 13 residues in the CDR3. CDR3 in amino acids: CASSLTLGREQFF. The CDR3 DNA is TGTGCCAGCAGTTTAACCCTGGGGCGTGAGCAGTTCTTC.

This sequence joins TRBV7-6 and TRBJ2-7; 13 bases are a match to TRBD2. This CDR3 contains 17 residues. Germline CDR1 is SGHVS and CDR2 is FNYEAQ. J gave up 7 bases and V 5 bases, and 14 bases lay outside the gene matches. The CDR3, as DNA: TGTGCCAGCAGCACGAGGACTAGCGGGGGCCCATACAATGAGCAGTACTTC. It yields the protein CASSTRTSGGPYNEQYF.

The chain carries TRBV4-1 and TRBJ1-2; TRBD1 is a possible D gene (6 bases). In germline, CDR1 is MGHRA, CDR2 YSYEKL. CDR3 length: 16 amino acids. Deletions cut 5 bases from V and 6 bases from J, with 22 bases between. The CDR3 DNA sequence: TGCGCCAGCAGCTTCTTAAACAGGGCGGCGGCCAATGGCTACACCTTC. Protein: CASSFLNRAAANGYTF.

The chain's CDR3 is CSARAYPQGQGPNNEQFF. As DNA, the CDR3 is TGCAGTGCTAGAGCCTACCCGCAGGGACAGGGACCTAACAATGAGCAGTTCTTC. The chain carries TRBV20-1 and TRBJ2-1, with TRBD1 matching 9 bases. V lost 1 base to trimming and J lost 5 bases; unmatched junction nucleotides: 15. This CDR3 comprises 18 residues. Germline V gene lookup returns CDR1 DFQATT and CDR2 SNEGSKA (reference sequence).

This clonotype occurred once. The rearrangement joins TRBV7-8 to TRBJ1-2, with TRBD1 identical over 9 bases. Germline trimming cut 2 bases from V and 8 bases from J; bases unmatched to any gene: 6. Germline values: CDR1 SGHVS, CDR2 FQNEAQ. The CDR3 sequence is 14 residues long. CDR3: CASSLWDRDWGYTF. CDR3 nucleotides: TGTGCCAGCAGCTTATGGGACAGGGATTGGGGCTACACCTTC.

The chain carries TRBV20-1 and TRBJ2-1, with D unclear. The length of the CDR3 is 17 residues. Germline CDR1 DFQATT, CDR2 SNEGSKA (reference sequence). Trimming took off 2 bases at V and 0 bases at J, with 17 bases between the two ends. The CDR3 here is CSARSAQVLSSYNEQFF. CDR3 DNA: TGCAGTGCTAGAAGTGCCCAGGTACTTAGCTCCTACAATGAGCAGTTCTTC.

This clonotype was detected a few times. This sequence joins TRBV5-1 and TRBJ2-3; 9 positions match TRBD1. Germline CDR1 SGHRS, CDR2 YFSETQ. V was clipped by 4 bases and J by 1 base; unmatched bases: 4. The CDR3 consists of 15 residues. In DNA form, the CDR3 reads TGCGCCAGCAGCGTTCGGACAGGGGGCACAGATACGCAGTATTTT. This sequence encodes CASSVRTGGTDTQYF.

The chain employs TRBV20-1 and TRBJ1-6; 7 bases align to TRBD1. CDR3 size: 15 residues. J gave up 8 bases and V 3 bases, and 10 bases lay outside the gene matches. Germline V gene lookup returns CDR1 DFQATT and CDR2 SNEGSKA (reference sequence). Here the CDR3 DNA reads TGCAGTGCTAGGCGAGGAACAGGGGCTGATTCACCCCTCCACTTT. Amino acids: CSARRGTGADSPLHF.

The chain joins TRBV29-1 to TRBJ1-2, with D perhaps matching TRBD1 (5 bases). The germline V gene has CDR1 SQVTM and CDR2 ANQGSEA. The CDR3 is made up of 13 amino acids. V was clipped by 2 bases and J by 4 bases, with 11 bases between them. CDR3 protein: CSVESAGRYGYTF. CDR3 DNA: TGCAGCGTTGAATCCGCAGGGCGCTATGGCTACACCTTC.

The chain is built from TRBV29-1 and TRBJ1-1; D gene unclear. V was cut by 6 bases and J by 4 bases, with 15 bases left in between. CDR1 and CDR2 from the germline V gene are SQVTM and ANQGSEA. There are 13 residues in the CDR3. The CDR3 protein is CSVSHKRGTEAFF. CDR3 DNA: TGCAGCGTGAGCCACAAGCGAGGCACTGAAGCTTTCTTT.

This sequence joins TRBV28 and TRBJ2-4; D may be TRBD1 (5 bases). The end of the DNA aligns better with TRBJ2-7, so the J call may be wrong. This CDR3 is 15 amino acids long. Germline CDR1 reads MDHEN; CDR2 reads SYDVKM. The CDR3 bases are TGTGCCAGCAGCCCCGACTCGACAGTTCGCGACGAGCAGTACTTC. The encoded protein is CASSPDSTVRDEQYF.

This clonotype was seen a few times. The chain employs TRBV7-2 and TRBJ1-4; D gene ambiguous. The germline V gene encodes CDR1 SGHTA and CDR2 FQGNSA. Trimming left V 6 bases short and J 5 bases short, with 16 bases between. This CDR3 is built from 15 residues. CDR3 coding DNA: TGTGCCAGCAGTCCTATCGGGGTGCCCAATGAAAAACTGTTTTTT. As protein: CASSPIGVPNEKLFF.

This sequence joins TRBV27 and TRBJ2-7; 7 nucleotides agree with TRBD2. The V gene's germline CDR1 is MNHEY and CDR2 SMNVEV (reference sequence). The CDR3 spans 15 residues. Trimming at V came to 0 bases and at J to 9 bases, leaving 11 bases not matched to a gene. CDR3 DNA sequence: TGTGCCAGCAGTTTATCGGCAGGGTTGTCGGGGGGGCAGTACTTC. Translating gives CASSLSAGLSGGQYF.

DNA of the CDR3: TGTGCCAGCAGCGTAGGGGCCCCACAAGGACAGGGTGACTACACCTTC. Translation gives CASSVGAPQGQGDYTF. This chain joins TRBV9 and TRBJ1-2, with TRBD1 matching 8 bases. J lost 10 bases, V lost 0 bases, and 14 bases had no gene match. The germline CDR1 and CDR2 sequences are SGDLS and YYNGEE. CDR3 size: 16 residues.

Only one count was recorded for this clonotype. The chain employs TRBV11-2 and TRBJ2-7; perhaps TRBD1 as D (6 bases). The germline V gene has CDR1 SGHAT and CDR2 FQNNGV. The CDR3 extends over 16 amino acids. The germline V and J ends were trimmed by 4 bases and 3 bases, with 19 bases remaining between them. The CDR3 DNA sequence: TGTGCCAGCAGCTCGACAGGCCTGGGGTCCGACTACGAGCAGTACTTC. Protein sequence: CASSSTGLGSDYEQYF. Full variable domain (missing parts from reference TRBV11-2 and TRBJ2-7): EAGVAQSPRYKIIEKRQSVAFWCNPISGHATLYWYQQILGQGPKLLIQFQNNGVVDDSQLPKDRFSAERLKGVDSTLKIQPAKLEDSAVYLCASSSTGLGSDYEQYFGPGTRLTVT.

The genes are TRBV29-1 and TRBJ2-5; 8 bases are shared with TRBD2. V shed 5 bases and J 4 bases; nucleotides not matched to a gene: 9. The CDR3 has 14 residues. Germline assignment: CDR1 SQVTM and CDR2 ANQGSEA. Written as DNA, the CDR3 is TGCAGCGTTAGGCTCCGGGGGGGCCGAGAGACCCAGTACTTC. Translated, it gives CSVRLRGGRETQYF. The complete variable domain, with remaining parts taken from reference TRBV29-1 and TRBJ2-5, reads SAVISQKPSRDICQRGTSLTIQCQVDSQVTMMFWYRQQPGQSLTLIATANQGSEATYESGFVIDKFPISRPNLTFSTLTVSNMSPEDSSIYLCSVRLRGGRETQYFGPGTRLLVL.